The source of this T cell receptor beta chain is a study of T cell repertoires in cytomegalovirus infection. Study overall: Public signatures in TCR beta pointed to CMV infection and matching HLA type. Broader study findings: Pooled public TCR beta family frequency picked out CMV carriers with the relevant HLA.

The CDR3 consists of 14 residues. V was trimmed by 8 bases and J by 1 base, leaving 13 bases between them. Germline V gene lookup returns CDR1 SGHVS and CDR2 FNYEAQ. This clonotype was seen ten or more times. Antigen specificity is unknown. Using its own MiXCR run on the reads, TCRdb lists one record per CDR3 protein. The data contain 650,000 to 900,000 distinct CDR3 sequences, roughly 29% of them singletons. The TCR comes from a human donor in good health (CMV status not recorded). Some clones in this sample may be carry-over from other donors' samples. The gene calls are TRBV7-6 and TRBJ2-3; D remains unclear. Sequencing was performed on cultured CD8+ T cells from PBMCs, taken from culture after CMV antigen stimulation. CDR3 residues: CASGPRWGTDTQYF. The CDR3 bases are TGTGCCAGCGGCCCCCGCTGGGGCACAGATACGCAGTATTTT.